The sequence of this TCR beta chain was determined in a study of T cells in Graves' hyperthyroidism and ophthalmopathy. Patients showing uncontrolled infection, other autoimmune disease, pregnancy or lactation were ineligible. The TCR beta CDR3 regions underwent amplification using RNA transcripts as the source. In the first-round RT-PCR of the TCR CDR3, the HTBI primer set was used. Each CDR3 protein is one row after TCRdb ran MiXCR on the multiplex PCR reads. Of approximately 150,000 distinct CDR3 sequences in the sample, 9.4% were seen once. This clonotype was seen ten or more times. The ends were cut back, 6 bases at V and 4 bases at J, with 15 bases in the middle. The length of the CDR3 is 14 residues. The germline gives CDR1 MNHNS, CDR2 SASEGT.

The V and J genes are TRBV6-1 and TRBJ1-1; perhaps TRBD1 as D (5 bases). The source of this sequence is a woman aged 18-29 years with Graves' hyperthyroidism that later progressed to Graves' ophthalmopathy. The sequencing sample was made of blood. CDR3 loop: CASSQGGKITEAFF. Here the CDR3 DNA reads TGTGCCAGCAGCCAGGGCGGTAAGATCACTGAAGCTTTCTTT.